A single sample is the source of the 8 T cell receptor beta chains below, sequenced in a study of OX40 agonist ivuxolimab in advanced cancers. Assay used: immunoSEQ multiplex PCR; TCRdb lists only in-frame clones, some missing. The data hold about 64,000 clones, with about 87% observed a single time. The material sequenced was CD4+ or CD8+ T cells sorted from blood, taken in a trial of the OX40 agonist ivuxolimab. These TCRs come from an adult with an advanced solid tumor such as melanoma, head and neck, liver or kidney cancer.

The CDR3 region is CASSPKLVAETQYF. The CDR3 DNA is TGTGCCAGCTCACCAAAACTAGTTGCGGAGACCCAGTACTTC. J is TRBJ2-5 and V is TRBV18, with D tentatively TRBD2 (5 bases). This CDR3 has 14 amino acids. CDR1 and CDR2 from the germline V gene are KGHSH and LQKENI. V dropped 2 bases and J dropped 5 bases, with 12 bases sitting between them.

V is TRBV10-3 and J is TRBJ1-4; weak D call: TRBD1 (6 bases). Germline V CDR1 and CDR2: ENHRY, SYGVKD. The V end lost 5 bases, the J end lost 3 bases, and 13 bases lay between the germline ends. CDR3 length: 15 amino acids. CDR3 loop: CAISRNREPNEKLFF. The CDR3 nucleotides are TGTGCCATCAGTCGGAACAGGGAACCTAATGAAAAACTGTTTTTT.

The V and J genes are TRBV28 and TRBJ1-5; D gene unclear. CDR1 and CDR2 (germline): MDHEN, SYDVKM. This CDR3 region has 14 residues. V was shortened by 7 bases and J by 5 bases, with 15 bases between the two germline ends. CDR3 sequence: CASTEQGSYQPQHF. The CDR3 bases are TGTGCCAGCACCGAACAAGGGTCGTATCAGCCCCAGCATTTT.

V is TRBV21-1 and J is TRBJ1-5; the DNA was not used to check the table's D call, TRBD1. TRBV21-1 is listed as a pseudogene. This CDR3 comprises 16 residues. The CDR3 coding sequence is TGTGCCAGCAGGCCGCCTAAACAGGGGTGCGCTCAGCCCCAGCATTTT. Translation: CASRPPKQGCAQPQHF.

The CDR3 is CASKRYRAEEYEQYF. The CDR3 nucleotides are TGTGCCAGCAAAAGATACAGAGCCGAGGAGTACGAGCAGTACTTC. The genes are TRBV6-1 and TRBJ2-7; D uncertain. Germline V gene sequence: CDR1 MNHNS, CDR2 SASEGT. The CDR3 runs 15 residues. The germline V and J ends were trimmed by 7 bases and 4 bases, with 20 bases remaining between them.

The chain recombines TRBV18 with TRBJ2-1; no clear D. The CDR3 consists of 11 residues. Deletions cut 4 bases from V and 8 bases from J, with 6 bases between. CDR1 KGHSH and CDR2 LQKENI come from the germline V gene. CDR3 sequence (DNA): TGTGCCAGCTCACTTGACTATGAGCAGTTCTTC. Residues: CASSLDYEQFF.

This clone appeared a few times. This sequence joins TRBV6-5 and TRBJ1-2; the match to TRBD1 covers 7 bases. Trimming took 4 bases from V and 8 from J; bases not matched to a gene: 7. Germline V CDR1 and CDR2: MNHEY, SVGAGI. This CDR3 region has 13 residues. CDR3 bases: TGTGCCAGCAGTTCCGCTACAGGGGTCGGCTACACCTTC. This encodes CASSSATGVGYTF.

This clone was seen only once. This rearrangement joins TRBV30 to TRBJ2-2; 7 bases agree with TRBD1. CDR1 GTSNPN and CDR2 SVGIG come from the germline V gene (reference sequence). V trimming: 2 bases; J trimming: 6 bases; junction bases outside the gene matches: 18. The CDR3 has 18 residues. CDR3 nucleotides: TGTGCCTGGAGTAAACAGGGGTATCACCAGGCCTATGCCGGGGAGCTGTTTTTT. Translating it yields CAWSKQGYHQAYAGELFF.